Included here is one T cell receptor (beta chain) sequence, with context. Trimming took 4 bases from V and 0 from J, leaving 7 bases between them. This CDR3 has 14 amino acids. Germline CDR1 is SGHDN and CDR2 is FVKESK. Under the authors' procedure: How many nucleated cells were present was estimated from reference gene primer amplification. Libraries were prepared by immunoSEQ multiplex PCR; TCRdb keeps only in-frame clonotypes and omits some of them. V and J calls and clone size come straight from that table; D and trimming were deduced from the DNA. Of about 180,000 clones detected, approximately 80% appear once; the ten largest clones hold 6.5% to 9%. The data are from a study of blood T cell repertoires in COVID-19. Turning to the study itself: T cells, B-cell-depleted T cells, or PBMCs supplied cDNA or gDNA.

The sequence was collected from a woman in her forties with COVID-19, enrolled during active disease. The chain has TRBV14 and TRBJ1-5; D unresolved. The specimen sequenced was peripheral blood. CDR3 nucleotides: TGTGCCAGCAGCCGTGCGGGTAGCAATCAGCCCCAGCATTTT. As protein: CASSRAGSNQPQHF.